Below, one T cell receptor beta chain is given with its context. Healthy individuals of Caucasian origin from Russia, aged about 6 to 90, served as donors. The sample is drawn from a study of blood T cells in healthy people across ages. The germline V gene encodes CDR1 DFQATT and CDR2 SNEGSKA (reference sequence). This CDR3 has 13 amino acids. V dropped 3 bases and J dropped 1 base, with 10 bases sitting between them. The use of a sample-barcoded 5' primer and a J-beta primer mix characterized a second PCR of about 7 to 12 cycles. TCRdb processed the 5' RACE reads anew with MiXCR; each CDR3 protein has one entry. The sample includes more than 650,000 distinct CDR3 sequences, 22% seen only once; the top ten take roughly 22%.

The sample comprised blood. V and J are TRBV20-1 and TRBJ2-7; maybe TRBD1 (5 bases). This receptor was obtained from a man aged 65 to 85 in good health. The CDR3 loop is CSASFHRSYEQYF. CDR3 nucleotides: TGCAGTGCTAGTTTCCACAGGTCCTACGAGCAGTACTTC.